This T cell receptor beta chain was documented in a study of cytomegalovirus exposure and HLA in healthy donors. Primers included in the PCR were 60 Vbeta and 13 Jbeta primers. Only in-frame clones appear in the TCRdb table, and some are missing; sequencing was by immunoSEQ multiplex PCR. The table records some 150,000 clones, 75% to 80% of them present only once. This clone showed up just a few times. Its specificity is not known. The study, taken as a whole, reports: The classifier reportedly diagnosed cytomegalovirus status with high sensitivity and specificity.

The TCR sequence derives from a male donor in good health and CMV-seronegative. Input material: PBMCs.

CDR3: CASSVRQDPNTEAFF. CDR3 sequence (DNA): TGTGCCAGCAGCGTACGACAGGATCCGAACACTGAAGCTTTCTTT. The chain has TRBV9 and TRBJ1-1; a possible D gene is TRBD1 (6 bases). V gave up 1 base and J gave up 1 base, with 11 bases separating them. Per the germline V gene, CDR1 is SGDLS and CDR2 is YYNGEE. The CDR3 runs 15 residues.